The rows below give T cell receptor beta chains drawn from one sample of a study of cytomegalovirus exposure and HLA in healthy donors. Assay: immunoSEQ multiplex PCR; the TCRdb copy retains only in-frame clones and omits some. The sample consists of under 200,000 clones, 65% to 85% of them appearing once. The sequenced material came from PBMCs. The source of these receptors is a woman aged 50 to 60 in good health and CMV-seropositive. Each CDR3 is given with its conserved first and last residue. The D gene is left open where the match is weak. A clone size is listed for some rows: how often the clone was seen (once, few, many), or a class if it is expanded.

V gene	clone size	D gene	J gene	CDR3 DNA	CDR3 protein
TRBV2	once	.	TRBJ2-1	TGTGCCAGTAGTACTAGCTGGAATGAGCAGTTCTTC	CASSTSWNEQFF
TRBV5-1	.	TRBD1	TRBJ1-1	TGCGCCAGCAGCGTTGGGACAGGGGGCTCGGGCGGCACTGAAGCTTTCTTT	CASSVGTGGSGGTEAFF
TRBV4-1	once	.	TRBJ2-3	TGCGCCAGCAGCCCTCTAGCGCATAGGGCTAGCACAGATACGCAGTATTTT	CASSPLAHRASTDTQYF
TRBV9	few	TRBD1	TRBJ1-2	TGTGCCAGCAGCGGAGACAGGGTCTCAGATGGCTACACCTTC	CASSGDRVSDGYTF
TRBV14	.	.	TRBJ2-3	TGTGCCAGCAGCCAAGAGTACACCACAGATACGCAGTATTTT	CASSQEYTTDTQYF
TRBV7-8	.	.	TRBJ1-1	TGTGCCAGCAGCTCCTATAGGCTCCCTAGCGGCACTGAAGCTTTCTTT	CASSSYRLPSGTEAFF
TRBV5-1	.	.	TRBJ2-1	TGCGCCAGCAGCTTGGGGAGGGCAGGGAGCGATGAGCAGTTCTTC	CASSLGRAGSDEQFF
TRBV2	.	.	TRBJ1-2	TGTGCCAGCAGTGATCAGGGGCCGACTTATGGCTACACCTTC	CASSDQGPTYGYTF
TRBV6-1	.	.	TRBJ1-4	TGTGCCAGCACAGGGGTAAGGGAAAAACTGTTTTTT	CASTGVREKLFF
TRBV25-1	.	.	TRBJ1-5	TGTGCCAGCAGTGCCCAGGGCGGGGCGGGCAATCAGCCCCAGCATTTT	CASSAQGGAGNQPQHF
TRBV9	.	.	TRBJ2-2	TGTGCCAGCAGCGTAGAACAGGACCACACCGGGGAGCTGTTTTTT	CASSVEQDHTGELFF
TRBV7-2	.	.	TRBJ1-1	TGTGCCAGCAGTTCTCAGGGGAGTAGGCCTTTCTTT	CASSSQGSRPFF
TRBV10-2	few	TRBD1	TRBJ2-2	TGCGCCACTCAGGACAGGGGAACCGGGGAGCTGTTTTTT	CATQDRGTGELFF
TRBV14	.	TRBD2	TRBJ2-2	TGTGCCAGCAGCCAAGACGGGGGGGCCCGGACCGGGGAGCTGTTTTTT	CASSQDGGARTGELFF
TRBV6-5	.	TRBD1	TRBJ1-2	TGTGCCAGCAGACTCACAGGGGGCGATGGCTACACCTTC	CASRLTGGDGYTF
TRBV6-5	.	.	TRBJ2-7	TGTGCCAGCAGCAAAGGGACTCCCTTAAACTACGAGCAGTACTTC	CASSKGTPLNYEQYF
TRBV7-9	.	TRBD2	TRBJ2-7	TGTGCCAGCAGTCTTGGACTAGCGGGGAACTACGAGCAGTACTTC	CASSLGLAGNYEQYF
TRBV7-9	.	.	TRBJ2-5	TGTGCCAGCAGCGTTCGACTGGACCAAGAGACCCAGTACTTC	CASSVRLDQETQYF
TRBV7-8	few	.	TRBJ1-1	TGTGCCAGCAGCTCTCGGATCAGGACTGAAGCTTTCTTT	CASSSRIRTEAFF
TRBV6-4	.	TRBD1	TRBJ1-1	TGCGCCAGCAGTGAAGCTAAACAGGACAGGGATGAAGCTTTCTTT	CASSEAKQDRDEAFF
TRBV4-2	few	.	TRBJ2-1	TGTGCCAGCAGCCAAGATGGGGGGGGCGTCTACAATGAGCAGTTCTTC	CASSQDGGGVYNEQFF
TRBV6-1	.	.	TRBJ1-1	TGTGCCAGCAGTGTACGACAGGTCGAAGCTTTCTTT	CASSVRQVEAFF
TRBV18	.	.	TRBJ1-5	TGTGCCAGCTCACCCAATTCTGACAATTATCAGCCCCAGCATTTT	CASSPNSDNYQPQHF
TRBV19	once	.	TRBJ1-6	TGTGCCAGTAGTATAGTACGAGGCTCACCCCTCCACTTT	CASSIVRGSPLHF
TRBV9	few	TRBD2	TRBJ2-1	TGTGCCAGCAGCAAGACTAGCGCCGGGGGCTTCGATGAGCAGTTCTTC	CASSKTSAGGFDEQFF
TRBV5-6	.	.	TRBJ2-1	TGTGCCAGCAGCTTAGGGGGGGTCAGGAATGAGCAGTTCTTC	CASSLGGVRNEQFF
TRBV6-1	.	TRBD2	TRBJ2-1	TGTGCCAGCAGCGGGGGGTTCTACAATGAGCAGTTCTTC	CASSGGFYNEQFF
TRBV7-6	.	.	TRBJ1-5	TGTGCCAGCAGCGCAGACATCAATCAGCCCCAGCATTTT	CASSADINQPQHF
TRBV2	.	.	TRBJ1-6	TGTGCCAGCAGGAAAGACAGCTCCTATAATTCACCCCTCCACTTT	CASRKDSSYNSPLHF
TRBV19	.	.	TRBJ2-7	TGTGCCAGTAGTATAGGACAGAAGATCTACGAGCAGTACTTC	CASSIGQKIYEQYF
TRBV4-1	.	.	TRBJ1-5	TGCGCCAGCAGCCAAGGACTGATTAGCAATCAGCCCCAGCATTTT	CASSQGLISNQPQHF
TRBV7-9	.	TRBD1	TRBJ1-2	TGTGCCAGCAGCGCACAGGGGAATGGCTACACCTTC	CASSAQGNGYTF
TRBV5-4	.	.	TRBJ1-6	TGTGCCAGCAGCGTAGACAGTCTGCCTTCTAATTCACCCCTCCACTTT	CASSVDSLPSNSPLHF
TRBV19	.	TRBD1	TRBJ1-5	TGTGCCAGTAGCCGCACCGGGACAGGGAACAATCAGCCCCAGCATTTT	CASSRTGTGNNQPQHF
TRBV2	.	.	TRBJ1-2	TGTGCCAGCAGCGTCGACAGGTTCAACTATGGCTACACCTTC	CASSVDRFNYGYTF
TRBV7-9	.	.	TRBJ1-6	TGTGCCAGCAGCCCCCGACGGGGGGCCACAGAGAATTCACCCCTCCACTTT	CASSPRRGATENSPLHF
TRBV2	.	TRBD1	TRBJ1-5	TGTGCCAGCAGTGAAGCGCGACAGGGGATCGGTCAGCCCCAGCATTTT	CASSEARQGIGQPQHF
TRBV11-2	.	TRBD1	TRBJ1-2	TGTGCCAGCAGCTTAGGTGCAGGGGGCTATGGCTACACCTTC	CASSLGAGGYGYTF
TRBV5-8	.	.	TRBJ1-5	TGTGCCAGCAGCTTGTATCCGGACAGTCATAGCAATCAGCCCCGGCATTTT	CASSLYPDSHSNQPRHF
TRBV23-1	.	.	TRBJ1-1	TGCGCCAGCAGTCAATCGGCTCCTCTCAGGGGCTTCCCCCAAACTGAAGCTTTCTTT	CASSQSAPLRGFPQTEAFF
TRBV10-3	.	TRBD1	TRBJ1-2	TGTGCCATCAGTGAGTCGAAATCCGGGACAGGGGACACCTTC	CAISESKSGTGDTF
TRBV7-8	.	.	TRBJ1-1	TGTGCCAGCAGCTCCTCGACTGACACTGAAGCTTTCTTT	CASSSSTDTEAFF
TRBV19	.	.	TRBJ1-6	TGTGCCAGTACCACCCTAAGCGGTAATAATTCACCCCTCCACTTT	CASTTLSGNNSPLHF
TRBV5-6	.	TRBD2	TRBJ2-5	TGTGCCAGCAGCAAACTAGCGGGGGGGACCCAAGAGACCCAGTACTTC	CASSKLAGGTQETQYF
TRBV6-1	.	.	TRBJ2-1	TGTGCCAGCGGAAGGAGCGCCCGGCCCTACAATGAGCAGTTCTTC	CASGRSARPYNEQFF
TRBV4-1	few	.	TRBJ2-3	TGCGCCAGCAGCCAAGTCACGGGGGGCCCCGCAGATACGCAGTATTTT	CASSQVTGGPADTQYF
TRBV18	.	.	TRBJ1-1	TGTGCCAGCTCACCCCCGGGACACTCCATGAACACTGAAGCTTTCTTT	CASSPPGHSMNTEAFF
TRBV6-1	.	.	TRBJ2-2	TGTGCCAGCACCTCGGGGGTTTCGAACACCGGGGAGCTGTTTTTT	CASTSGVSNTGELFF
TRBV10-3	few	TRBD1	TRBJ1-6	TGTGCCATCAGTCTCGAAGGGACAGGGAATTCACCCCTCCACTTT	CAISLEGTGNSPLHF
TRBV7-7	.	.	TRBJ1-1	TGTGCCAGCAGCTTATGTGTCAAGAGAGCATTT	CASSLCVKRAF
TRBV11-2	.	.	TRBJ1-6	TGTGCCAGCAGTACTTATGGCTCCTATAATTCACCCCTCCACTTT	CASSTYGSYNSPLHF
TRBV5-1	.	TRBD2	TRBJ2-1	TGCGCCAGCAGCCGCGGTGGGACTAGCGACAATGAGCAGTTCTTC	CASSRGGTSDNEQFF
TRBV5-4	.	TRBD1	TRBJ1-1	TGTGCCAGCAGCCATGGGGACAGGGGGGTGAAGACTGAAGCTTTCTTT	CASSHGDRGVKTEAFF
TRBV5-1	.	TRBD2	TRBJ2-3	TGCGCCAGCAGAACCTCTAGTAGCGGGGGGTTGGATACGCAGTATTTT	CASRTSSSGGLDTQYF
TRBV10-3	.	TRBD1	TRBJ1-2	TGTGCCATCAGTGAGGATCGGCGACAGGGGACTAACTATGGCTACACCTTC	CAISEDRRQGTNYGYTF
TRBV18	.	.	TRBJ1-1	TGTGCCAGCTCACGACAGGAGCTCGGATCTTCGTACACTGAAGCTTTCTTT	CASSRQELGSSYTEAFF
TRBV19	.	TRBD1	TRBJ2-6	TGTGCCAGTAGTTACACCGGGACAGTCTTAGCTGGGGCCAACGTCCTGACTTTC	CASSYTGTVLAGANVLTF
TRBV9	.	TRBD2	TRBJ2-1	TGTGCCAGCAGCCCCCTAGCGGGGGGGCCTGGCTCCTACAATGAGCAGTTCTTC	CASSPLAGGPGSYNEQFF
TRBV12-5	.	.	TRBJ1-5	TGTGCTAGTGGTTTACAGAGCAATCAGCCCCAGCATTTT	CASGLQSNQPQHF
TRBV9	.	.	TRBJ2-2	TGTGCCAGCAGCGGGGACTCAGACACCGGGGAGCTGTTTTTT	CASSGDSDTGELFF